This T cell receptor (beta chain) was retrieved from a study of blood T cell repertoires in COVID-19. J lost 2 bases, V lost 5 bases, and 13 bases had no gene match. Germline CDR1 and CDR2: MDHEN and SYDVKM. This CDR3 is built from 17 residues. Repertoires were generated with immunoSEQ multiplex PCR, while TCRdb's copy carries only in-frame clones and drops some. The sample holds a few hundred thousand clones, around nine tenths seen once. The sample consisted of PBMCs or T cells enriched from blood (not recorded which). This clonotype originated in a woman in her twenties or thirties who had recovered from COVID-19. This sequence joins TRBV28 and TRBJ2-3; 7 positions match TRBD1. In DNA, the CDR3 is TGTGCCAGCAGTCTATCAGGGGGTCTTCTTTACACAGATACGCAGTATTTT. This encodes CASSLSGGLLYTDTQYF.